This T cell receptor (beta chain) was captured in a study of cytomegalovirus exposure and HLA in healthy donors. The PCR employed 60 Vbeta primers together with 13 Jbeta primers. TCRdb keeps only in-frame clones here, not all; method: immunoSEQ multiplex PCR. The table includes roughly 43,000 clones, around 77% detected once. The germline V gene has CDR1 SGHRS and CDR2 YFSETQ. Losses at the gene ends were 6 bases for V and 6 bases for J; bases not matched to a gene: 7. CDR3 length equals 14 residues. This sequence joins TRBV5-1 and TRBJ2-2, with 8 bases lining up with TRBD1. Sequenced material: PBMCs. This clonotype was obtained from a man in his thirties or forties in good health and CMV-seronegative. The CDR3 DNA follows: TGCGCCAGCAACGGACAGGGTAGTTCCGGGGAGCTGTTTTTT. Its protein product is CASNGQGSSGELFF.